This TCR beta chain stems from a study of blood T cell repertoires in COVID-19. Study-level information: The United States, Italy and Spain provided the acute and convalescent COVID-19 samples.

Authors' data handling: Researchers report that nucleated cell counts were estimated from reference gene primer amplification. Clones were read by immunoSEQ multiplex PCR, and TCRdb kept only the in-frame ones, dropping some. V and J calls and clone size are given by that table; D and trimming were obtained from the DNA. The data contain about 100,000 clones, more than 75% of them seen just once; the ten biggest clones take up 9.5% to 15%. V was clipped by 3 bases and J by 1 base, with 7 bases between them. This CDR3 spans 14 amino acids. Germline V gives CDR1 SGHAT, CDR2 FQNNGV. The chain links TRBV11-2 to TRBJ1-5; D remains unclear. The origin of this receptor is a human donor in a cohort sampled during active COVID-19. Sequences were obtained from peripheral blood. The DNA of the CDR3 is TGTGCCAGCAGCTTTGGAGGGAGCAATCAGCCCCAGCATTTT. As protein: CASSFGGSNQPQHF.